The rows below give T cell receptor beta chains drawn from one sample of a study of T cells in localized non-small cell lung cancer. Sequencing used immunoSEQ multiplex PCR; TCRdb keeps in-frame clones, though not all of them. The profile covers some 19,000 clones, with over 80% appearing a single time and roughly 3.9% taken by the ten largest. The sample was peripheral blood, taken before any cancer treatment. Receptors originate from a male donor aged 60 or over with stage I squamous cell lung carcinoma. CDR3s include the opening cysteine and the closing phenylalanine or tryptophan. The D gene is left open where the match is weak. The size field is filled for only some rows; it gives once, few, many or a size class.

TRBV6-1	.	TRBJ1-2	TRBD1	CASGETGARYGYTF	TGTGCCAGCGGGGAGACAGGGGCTCGGTATGGCTACACCTTC
TRBV28	.	TRBJ1-1	TRBD1	CASSAGTANTEAFF	TGTGCCAGCAGCGCCGGGACAGCGAACACTGAAGCTTTCTTT
TRBV9	.	TRBJ1-1	.	CASSEQGSTEAFF	TGTGCCAGCAGCGAACAGGGTTCAACTGAAGCTTTCTTT
TRBV29-1	once	TRBJ1-1	.	CSVPGRNMNTEAFF	TGCAGCGTTCCGGGACGGAACATGAACACTGAAGCTTTCTTT
TRBV2	once	TRBJ1-5	.	CASSDLGNQPQHF	TGTGCCAGCAGTGACCTGGGCAATCAGCCCCAGCATTTT
TRBV7-8	.	TRBJ1-3	.	CASSLAGFDELWRNTIYF	TGTGCCAGCAGCTTGGCGGGGTTCGACGAACTCTGGAGGAACACCATATATTTT
TRBV29-1	.	TRBJ2-7	TRBD1	CSVNTRDRTAEQYF	TGCAGCGTCAATACCCGGGACAGAACCGCCGAGCAGTACTTC
TRBV19	.	TRBJ2-5	.	CASSIGQQETQYF	TGTGCCAGTAGTATCGGACAGCAAGAGACCCAGTACTTC
TRBV29-1	once	TRBJ2-7	.	CSVEGVRENSYEQYF	TGCAGCGTTGAAGGCGTTCGGGAAAACTCCTACGAGCAGTACTTC
TRBV12-5	.	TRBJ2-7	.	CASGSTPPGDEQYF	TGTGCTAGTGGTTCTACCCCCCCGGGGGACGAGCAGTACTTC
TRBV7-2	.	TRBJ1-1	TRBD1	CASSPRDRGSAFF	TGTGCCAGCAGCCCCCGGGACAGGGGGTCAGCTTTCTTT
TRBV19	.	TRBJ2-1	TRBD2	CASGRGGTSGRDEQFF	TGTGCCAGCGGACGCGGCGGGACTAGCGGGAGAGATGAGCAGTTCTTC
TRBV7-2	.	TRBJ1-1	.	CASIPEQSNTEAFF	TGTGCCAGCATCCCCGAGCAGAGTAACACTGAAGCTTTCTTT
TRBV5-1	once	TRBJ2-3	TRBD1	CASSLRGQGPDTQYF	TGCGCCAGCAGCTTGCGGGGACAGGGACCAGATACGCAGTATTTT
TRBV9	.	TRBJ2-5	.	CASSPEGETQYF	TGTGCCAGCAGCCCCGAGGGGGAGACCCAGTACTTC
TRBV7-3	.	TRBJ2-5	TRBD2	CASSSRLAGGRSGETQYF	TGTGCCAGCAGCTCTCGACTAGCGGGAGGGCGGTCGGGAGAGACCCAGTACTTC
TRBV6-5	.	TRBJ1-1	.	CASSRLGETEAFF	TGTGCCAGCAGCCGCCTAGGGGAGACTGAAGCTTTCTTT